Each of the 21 T cell receptor beta chains below was sequenced from the same sample in a study of human T cells and chemical hapten exposure. The time point denotes: patch test 3, about 24 weeks after DPC sensitization. The treatment here: therapeutic diphenylcyclopropenone sensitization with weekly scalp DPC. One entry per CDR3 protein, called by TCRdb with MiXCR from the RACE reads. This sample has approximately 97,000 distinct CDR3 sequences, with less than 35% found just once. The source material was whole blood, sampled in connection with sensitization to the hapten diphenylcyclopropenone (DPC). The receptors originated from a man aged 40-49 years with alopecia areata. Some clones in this sample may be carry-over from other donors' samples.

This clonotype has only a few counts. This sequence joins TRBV12-3 or TRBV12-4 and TRBJ1-2; the D gene is possibly TRBD1 (6 bases). V shed 5 bases and J shed 5 bases, with 12 bases lying between them. This CDR3 has 13 residues. CDR3 nucleotides: TGTGCCAGCAGTCTAGGGACACTTTATGGCTACACCTTC. Translated: CASSLGTLYGYTF.

The chain combines TRBV5-6 with TRBJ2-7; D perhaps matches TRBD1 (5 bases). The CDR3 has 12 amino acids. Germline V CDR1 and CDR2: SGHDT, YYEEEE. V was clipped by 1 base and J by 6 bases, with 8 bases between them. Here the CDR3 reads CASSLSGREQYF. DNA for the CDR3: TGTGCCAGCAGCTTGTCAGGGCGCGAGCAGTACTTC.

The chain has TRBV29-1 and TRBJ2-7; 13 positions match TRBD2. The CDR3 is 14 amino acids. Per germline, CDR1 SQVTM and CDR2 ANQGSEA. J was trimmed by 6 bases and V by 6 bases; bases with no gene match: 8. CDR3 DNA sequence: TGCAGCGTGGAAAAGACTAGCGGGAGGTTCGAGCAGTACTTC. This codes for CSVEKTSGRFEQYF.

This clonotype was found a few times. This rearrangement joins TRBV20-1 to TRBJ1-6, with 10 bases fitting TRBD1. V was clipped by 6 bases and J by 8 bases; unmatched bases: 4. The CDR3 is 13 residues long. The germline V gene encodes CDR1 DFQATT and CDR2 SNEGSKA (reference sequence). The CDR3 here is CSALGTGDSPLHF. The CDR3 region has the DNA TGCAGTGCCCTCGGGACAGGGGATTCACCCCTCCACTTT.

This clonotype was found once. The V gene is TRBV28, the J gene TRBJ2-7, with D unclear. The CDR3 has 12 residues. The germline V and J ends were trimmed by 6 bases and 6 bases, with 12 bases remaining between them. Germline loops: CDR1 MDHEN, CDR2 SYDVKM. The CDR3 nucleotides read TGTGCCAGCAGCCCTCAACCAGGCGAGCAGTACTTC. It specifies CASSPQPGEQYF.

CDR3 nucleotides: TGTGCCATCAGTGGGACTAGCGGGAGAGGCACAGATACGCAGTATTTT. Amino acids: CAISGTSGRGTDTQYF. V usage is TRBV10-3 and J usage is TRBJ2-3; 13 bases are a match to TRBD2. The CDR3 totals 16 residues. V gave up 4 bases and J gave up 1 base; unmatched junction bases: 2. The germline gives CDR1 ENHRY, CDR2 SYGVKD.

This clonotype was recorded a few times. This sequence joins TRBV6-6 and TRBJ2-3; tentatively, D is TRBD1 or TRBD2 (6 bases each). The CDR3 is made up of 17 amino acids. From germline, CDR1 is MNHNY and CDR2 SVGAGI (reference sequence). V lost 2 bases and J lost 0, with 15 bases in between. The CDR3, as DNA: TGTGCCAGCAGTTACGCGTCCCAGGGGACTAGCACAGATACGCAGTATTTT. This gives the protein CASSYASQGTSTDTQYF.

This clonotype was seen a handful of times. The chain carries TRBV25-1 and TRBJ1-1, with D unclear. Looked up from germline, CDR1 is MGHDK and CDR2 is SYGVNS. CDR3 length: 14 amino acids. Trimming stripped 3 bases from V and 1 base from J, with 9 bases between. CDR3 sequence: CASSDYRSNTEAFF. DNA for the CDR3: TGTGCCAGCAGTGATTACCGGTCGAACACTGAAGCTTTCTTT.

The V gene is TRBV6-5, the J gene TRBJ2-2; possible D gene TRBD2, 6 bases. The CDR3 is made up of 14 amino acids. Germline V gives CDR1 MNHEY, CDR2 SVGAGI. The V end lost 5 bases, the J end lost 4 bases, and 11 bases lay between the germline ends. The CDR3 bases are TGTGCCAGCAGTCCCAGGAGGGGCACCGGGGAGCTGTTTTTT. Protein sequence: CASSPRRGTGELFF.

V is TRBV28 and J is TRBJ2-3; 9 positions match TRBD2. The CDR3 runs 16 residues. Germline values: CDR1 MDHEN, CDR2 SYDVKM. J lost 0 bases, V lost 6 bases, and 7 bases had no gene match. The CDR3: CASSSRLAASTDTQYF. The DNA for the CDR3 is TGTGCCAGCAGCTCCAGACTAGCGGCTAGCACAGATACGCAGTATTTT.

The V gene is TRBV6-6, the J gene TRBJ1-4; D not resolved. Germline-derived CDR1 and CDR2 are MNHNY and SVGAGI (reference sequence). V shed 6 bases and J shed 2 bases, with 10 bases lying between them. The CDR3 is 14 residues long. CDR3 DNA sequence: TGTGCCAGCAGCCCCAGGCAGACTAATGAAAAACTGTTTTTT. This sequence encodes CASSPRQTNEKLFF.

The rearrangement uses TRBV10-3 and TRBJ2-1; 7 nucleotides line up with TRBD1. The CDR3 covers 14 residues. After removal of 6 bases from V and 5 bases from J, the junction contained 7 bases not matched to a gene. CDR1 and CDR2 (germline): ENHRY, SYGVKD. CDR3 in DNA: TGTGCCATCAGCACGGGACAGTCCAACAATGAGCAGTTCTTC. Residues: CAISTGQSNNEQFF.

The gene calls are TRBV20-1 and TRBJ2-1; TRBD2 agrees at 7 bases. The junction had 4 bases not matched to a gene; V was cut back by 1 base and J by 1 base. CDR1 is DFQATT and CDR2 is SNEGSKA in the germline V gene (reference sequence). The CDR3 loop spans 15 amino acids. The CDR3 DNA follows: TGCAGTGCTAGAGGCCTAGCGGCGTCCTACAATGAGCAGTTCTTC. Encoded protein: CSARGLAASYNEQFF.

This clonotype was seen more than once but under ten times. The chain combines TRBV18 with TRBJ1-3; D is undetermined. The CDR3 consists of 14 residues. V lost 4 bases and J lost 8, with 15 bases in between. The germline CDR1 and CDR2 sequences are KGHSH and LQKENI. CDR3 DNA sequence: TGTGCCAGCTCACTCGAAAACAATCGTGACACCATATATTTT. This encodes CASSLENNRDTIYF.

A note on this clonotype: One end of the junction varies from germline; a read error may be responsible. This sequence joins TRBV12-3 or TRBV12-4 and TRBJ2-3; TRBD2 agrees at 9 bases. The CDR3 sequence is 14 residues long. The CDR3: CASRLAGGTDTQYF. DNA of the CDR3: TGTGCCAGCAGGTTAGCGGGAGGCACAGATACGCAGTATTTT.

This chain joins TRBV20-1 and TRBJ2-6; D gene uncertain. V lost 0 bases and J lost 1, with 4 bases in between. The CDR3 has 14 amino acids. Germline CDR1 DFQATT, CDR2 SNEGSKA (reference sequence). The CDR3 is CSAREQSGANVLTF. The CDR3 DNA reads TGCAGTGCTAGAGAACAGTCTGGGGCCAACGTCCTGACTTTC.

This clonotype was detected only a few times. The chain joins TRBV12-3 or TRBV12-4 to TRBJ2-1, with a possible D match to TRBD2 (6 bases). Between the trimmed V and J ends, which lost 3 bases and 8 bases, there was a span of 17 bases. The CDR3 loop spans 15 amino acids. This CDR3 is CASSFLTSADYEQFF. CDR3 DNA: TGTGCCAGCAGTTTTTTGACTAGTGCCGACTATGAGCAGTTCTTC.

This clonotype came up a few times. The rearrangement uses TRBV4-1 and TRBJ2-6, with a possible D match to TRBD1 (5 bases). The CDR3 loop spans 17 amino acids. V shed 0 bases and J shed 11 bases, with 20 bases lying between them. CDR1 and CDR2 from the germline V gene are MGHRA and YSYEKL. The CDR3 protein is CASSQDRQGMGWDVLTF. CDR3 coding DNA: TGCGCCAGCAGCCAAGACCGCCAGGGAATGGGATGGGACGTCCTGACTTTC.

This chain connects TRBV20-1 to TRBJ2-1; TRBD2 matches at 11 bases. Trimming took 3 bases from V and 10 from J; bases not matched to a gene: 8. CDR3 length equals 14 residues. Germline V gives CDR1 DFQATT, CDR2 SNEGSKA (reference sequence). The CDR3 DNA follows: TGCAGTGCTAGTGATTCTAGCGGGGGGTGGGAGCAGTTCTTC. It specifies CSASDSSGGWEQFF.

This clonotype came up a few times. The rearrangement links TRBV12-3 or TRBV12-4 to TRBJ2-5; 9 bases agree with TRBD2. The V gene end was trimmed by 6 bases and the J gene end by 1 base; junction bases not matched to a gene: 3. This CDR3 contains 14 residues. The CDR3 region is CASRLAGIQETQYF. The CDR3 DNA reads TGTGCCAGCAGGCTAGCGGGAATCCAAGAGACCCAGTACTTC.

In this sample, this clonotype turned up a few times. V is TRBV27 and J is TRBJ2-2; TRBD1 agrees at 9 bases. Germline CDR1 is MNHEY and CDR2 is SMNVEV (reference sequence). The CDR3 consists of 16 residues. Trimming took 3 bases from V and 3 from J; bases not matched to a gene: 5. The CDR3 nucleotides read TGTGCCAGCAGTTTGTTTTGGACAGGGGACACCGGGGAGCTGTTTTTT. Its protein is CASSLFWTGDTGELFF.